The 24 T cell receptor beta chains below come from one sample, sequenced in a study of long-term antiretroviral therapy in people with HIV. The authors ran the immunoSEQ assay, v3.0, at survey level. This table comes from immunoSEQ multiplex PCR, and its TCRdb copy is limited to in-frame clones, with some not included. In the table there are approximately 11,000 clones, 80% to 90% of which are singletons. Sequenced material: unsorted PBMCs, taken 7.2 years after starting antiretroviral therapy. The receptors stem from a man aged 45 to 65 with HIV.

The chain uses TRBV29-1 and TRBJ2-7; 9 nucleotides align to TRBD1. Germline V gives CDR1 SQVTM, CDR2 ANQGSEA. This CDR3 is built from 13 residues. V lost 5 bases, J lost 6 bases, and 8 bases stayed unmatched. In nucleotides, the CDR3 is TGCAGCGTTCCAGGACAGGGGACCGCCGAGCAGTACTTC. It codes for CSVPGQGTAEQYF.

The CDR3 reads CASSIDQLAGIGGELFF. The DNA for the CDR3 is TGTGCCAGTAGTATAGATCAATTGGCAGGGATAGGCGGGGAGCTGTTTTTT. The gene calls are TRBV19 and TRBJ2-2; a possible D gene is TRBD1 (5 bases). Trimming removed 0 bases from V and 7 bases from J, with 18 bases in between. This CDR3 spans 17 amino acids. The germline CDR1 and CDR2 sequences are LNHDA and SQIVND (reference sequence).

The chain recombines TRBV2 with TRBJ2-7; D is perhaps TRBD1 or TRBD2 (5 bases each). Germline assignment: CDR1 SNHLY and CDR2 FYNNEI. This CDR3 contains 11 residues. Trimming removed 10 bases from V and 7 bases from J, with 14 bases in between. CDR3 in DNA: TGTGCCACCACGGGGCAGGGAGAGCAGTACTTC. Its protein product is CATTGQGEQYF.

V and J are TRBV2 and TRBJ1-4, with TRBD1 identical over 8 bases. CDR3 length equals 13 residues. Germline trimming cut 6 bases from V and 8 bases from J; bases unmatched to any gene: 5. CDR1 is SNHLY, CDR2 FYNNEI, per germline. CDR3 protein: CASRTGVEEKLFF. CDR3 coding DNA: TGTGCCAGCAGGACAGGGGTTGAAGAAAAACTGTTTTTT.

The sample holds a few counts of this clone. The V gene is TRBV4-1, the J gene TRBJ1-6; 7 nucleotides agree with TRBD1. The germline V gene has CDR1 MGHRA and CDR2 YSYEKL. The CDR3 totals 15 residues. Losses at the gene ends were 4 bases for V and 8 bases for J; bases not matched to a gene: 8. The chain's CDR3 is CASSPDREVDSPLHF. The CDR3 bases are TGCGCCAGCAGCCCTGACAGGGAGGTTGATTCACCCCTCCACTTT.

This chain connects TRBV9 to TRBJ2-7; tentatively, D is TRBD1 (7 bases). This CDR3 region has 14 residues. Trimming stripped 0 bases from V and 5 bases from J, with 12 bases between. Germline CDR1 SGDLS, CDR2 YYNGEE. In DNA form, the CDR3 reads TGTGCCAGCAGCGTAGGGGGGGACAGCAACGAGCAGTACTTC. This encodes CASSVGGDSNEQYF.

This clone was counted a single time. The rearrangement joins TRBV29-1 to TRBJ2-7, with D perhaps TRBD2 (5 bases). The CDR3 covers 12 residues. CDR1 is SQVTM and CDR2 is ANQGSEA in the germline V gene. The V and J ends lost 1 base and 7 bases respectively, with 11 bases between them. CDR3 coding DNA: TGCAGCGTTGAAGGAGGGAATGGGGAGCAGTACTTC. Residues: CSVEGGNGEQYF.

V usage is TRBV5-1 and J usage is TRBJ1-2, with 8 bases fitting TRBD1. V lost 4 bases and J lost 8; bases outside the gene matches: 22. From germline, CDR1 is SGHRS and CDR2 YFSETQ. The CDR3 covers 18 residues. The CDR3 nucleotides are TGCGCCAGCAGCATCGGAGACAGGGGAGAGCTGCCCCGAGCCGGCTACACCTTC. Its translation: CASSIGDRGELPRAGYTF.

This clone was observed a few times. The chain is built from TRBV7-2 and TRBJ1-1; a weak D match, TRBD1 (5 bases). The CDR3 sequence is 14 residues long. CDR1 and CDR2 from the germline V gene are SGHTA and FQGNSA. V was cut by 0 bases and J by 6 bases, with 11 bases left in between. The CDR3 reads CASSLATGASEAFF. In nucleotides, the CDR3 is TGTGCCAGCAGCTTAGCGACCGGGGCCTCTGAAGCTTTCTTT.

V usage is TRBV19 and J usage is TRBJ2-1; D gene ambiguous. Trimming shortened V by 4 bases and J by 0 bases, and 10 bases separated the two germline ends. Germline CDR1 LNHDA, CDR2 SQIVND (reference sequence). CDR3 length equals 15 residues. The CDR3: CASSTATSSYNEQFF. The CDR3 nucleotides are TGTGCCAGTAGTACCGCGACGAGCTCCTACAATGAGCAGTTCTTC.

This clone was seen a single time. The CDR3 spells CASTPEQTGELFF. The CDR3, as DNA: TGTGCCAGCACCCCGGAGCAAACCGGGGAGCTGTTTTTT. This sequence joins TRBV9 and TRBJ2-2; D remains ambiguous. V was pared by 6 bases and J by 5 bases, with 11 bases between. Germline loops: CDR1 SGDLS, CDR2 YYNGEE. The CDR3 is 13 residues long.

This chain connects TRBV2 to TRBJ2-3; D possibly matches TRBD1 or TRBD2 (6 bases each). This CDR3 comprises 17 residues. Trimming took 3 bases from V and 2 from J, leaving 18 bases between them. The V gene's germline CDR1 is SNHLY and CDR2 FYNNEI. CDR3 residues: CASSEGIPGAPTDTQYF. CDR3 DNA sequence: TGTGCCAGCAGTGAGGGAATACCGGGGGCACCCACAGATACGCAGTATTTT.

The genes are TRBV19 and TRBJ2-7; TRBD2 aligns across 7 bases. The V segment lost 6 bases and the J segment 0 bases; nucleotides outside the gene matches: 5. Germline CDR1 is LNHDA and CDR2 is SQIVND (reference sequence). The length of the CDR3 is 14 residues. CDR3 protein: CASSPGGSSYEQYF. CDR3 nucleotides: TGTGCCAGTAGCCCAGGCGGGAGCTCCTACGAGCAGTACTTC.

This clone was recorded a few times. The rearrangement links TRBV30 to TRBJ1-5; TRBD1 matches at 8 bases. J lost 4 bases, V lost 3 bases, and 8 bases had no gene match. Per the germline V gene, CDR1 is GTSNPN and CDR2 is SVGIG (reference sequence). The CDR3 is 15 residues long. Here the CDR3 DNA reads TGTGCCTGGAGGCGGGACAGGCCCCCAAATCAGCCCCAGCATTTT. It is translated as CAWRRDRPPNQPQHF.

This chain links TRBV6-4 with TRBJ2-1, with D unclear. The CDR3 loop spans 13 amino acids. Trimming pared 3 bases from V and 2 bases from J, leaving 5 bases between. Per germline, CDR1 MRHNA and CDR2 SNTAGT. CDR3 sequence reads: CASSELPYNEQFF. DNA of the CDR3: TGTGCCAGCAGTGAGCTTCCCTACAATGAGCAGTTCTTC.

The chain has TRBV5-6 and TRBJ1-4; no firm D call. Germline V CDR1 and CDR2: SGHDT, YYEEEE. Trimming removed 4 bases from V and 9 bases from J, with 13 bases in between. This CDR3 is built from 13 residues. CDR3 nucleotide sequence: TGTGCCAGCAGCCCTACCCTCGGGCAAAAACTGTTTTTT. Its protein product is CASSPTLGQKLFF.

V and J are TRBV5-6 and TRBJ2-2; D assignment may be TRBD1 or TRBD2 (5 bases each). V lost 4 bases and J 6 bases, leaving 10 bases between the germline ends. The CDR3 runs to 13 residues. The germline V gene has CDR1 SGHDT and CDR2 YYEEEE. CDR3: CASSVGPAGELFF. In DNA, the CDR3 is TGTGCCAGCAGCGTGGGACCTGCCGGGGAGCTGTTTTTT.

The chain links TRBV5-6 to TRBJ2-3; no firm D call. With 0 bases removed from V and 6 bases from J, the gap between germline ends came to 5 bases. This CDR3 region has 12 residues. Germline CDR1 is SGHDT and CDR2 is YYEEEE. Here the CDR3 reads CASSLAWDTQYF. The CDR3 nucleotides are TGTGCCAGCAGCTTGGCGTGGGATACGCAGTATTTT.

The chain uses TRBV4-1 and TRBJ2-5; a weak D match, TRBD1 (5 bases). Germline CDR1 is MGHRA and CDR2 is YSYEKL. The CDR3 totals 16 residues. The V end was cut by 4 bases, the J end by 5 bases, with 20 bases between. Written as DNA, the CDR3 is TGCGCCAGCAGCCCCGCCCCTCTAGTAAAGGGGGAGACCCAGTACTTC. As protein: CASSPAPLVKGETQYF.

This clone was seen more than once but under ten times. The rearrangement joins TRBV9 to TRBJ2-1; D is uncertain. V dropped 0 bases and J dropped 3 bases, with 10 bases sitting between them. Germline-derived CDR1 and CDR2 are SGDLS and YYNGEE. The CDR3 runs 15 residues. CDR3 DNA sequence: TGTGCCAGCAGCGTAGGCCTCCTAATCTACAATGAGCAGTTCTTC. It yields the protein CASSVGLLIYNEQFF.

The chain has TRBV9 and TRBJ1-2, with a possible D match to TRBD1 (5 bases). CDR3 length: 16 amino acids. CDR1 and CDR2 from the germline V gene are SGDLS and YYNGEE. V lost 4 bases and J lost 4, with 20 bases in between. As DNA, the CDR3 is TGTGCCAGCAGCCCCACAGCCGGGGGATCGGGCTATGGCTACACCTTC. Translated: CASSPTAGGSGYGYTF.

This clone was picked up a small number of times. The chain is built from TRBV30 and TRBJ2-5, with D maybe TRBD2 (6 bases). V lost 1 base and J 3 bases, leaving 18 bases between the germline ends. This CDR3 spans 16 amino acids. Germline loops: CDR1 GTSNPN, CDR2 SVGIG (reference sequence). CDR3 coding DNA: TGTGCCTGGAGTGAGGTCGTCGTAGCGGTGGAAGAGACCCAGTACTTC. It encodes CAWSEVVVAVEETQYF.

The genes are TRBV5-1 and TRBJ2-3, with D possibly being TRBD1 or TRBD2 (6 bases each). The CDR3 runs to 14 residues. Deletions cut 4 bases from V and 2 bases from J, with 11 bases between. Germline lookup yields CDR1 SGHRS and CDR2 YFSETQ. The CDR3 loop is CASSPWGATDTQYF. The CDR3 DNA reads TGCGCCAGCAGCCCTTGGGGGGCCACAGATACGCAGTATTTT.

The chain recombines TRBV9 with TRBJ2-7; D is perhaps TRBD1 or TRBD2 (5 bases each). Germline CDR1 SGDLS, CDR2 YYNGEE. The CDR3 covers 14 residues. The V end lost 1 base, the J end lost 0 bases, and 8 bases lay between the germline ends. The CDR3 region has the DNA TGTGCCAGCAGCGTATCCGGGGCCTCCTACGAGCAGTACTTC. It codes for CASSVSGASYEQYF. The variable domain in full, with the rest retrieved from reference TRBV9 and TRBJ2-7, is DSGVTQTPKHLITATGQRVTLRCSPRSGDLSVYWYQQSLDQGLQFLIQYYNGEERAKGNILERFSAQQFPDLHSELNLSSLELGDSALYFCASSVSGASYEQYFGPGTRLTVT.